One sample yielded the 8 T cell receptor beta chains listed below, sequenced in a study of T cell repertoires in cytomegalovirus infection. Using its own MiXCR run on the reads, TCRdb lists one record per CDR3 protein. The data show 40,000 to 55,000 distinct CDR3 sequences, 20% to 25% seen once. These TCRs' antigens remain unknown. This material consisted of CD8+ T cells from cultured PBMCs, taken from culture after CMV antigen stimulation. These receptors all come from a human donor in good health (CMV status not recorded). Some clones in this sample may be carry-over from other donors' samples.

For the CDR3, the DNA is TGTGCCAGCAGCTTAGGTAGCGGGGGGGCCTACAATGAGCAGTTCTTC. The encoded protein is CASSLGSGGAYNEQFF. This chain connects TRBV7-2 to TRBJ2-1, with TRBD2 matching 11 bases. CDR1 and CDR2 (germline): SGHTA, FQGNSA. The length of the CDR3 is 16 residues. J was trimmed by 2 bases and V by 1 base; bases with no gene match: 1.

V gene TRBV4-1 combines with J gene TRBJ1-5; a weak D match, TRBD1 (5 bases). The V end was cut by 0 bases, the J end by 3 bases, with 9 bases between. Germline V gene lookup returns CDR1 MGHRA and CDR2 YSYEKL. The CDR3 sequence is 15 residues long. The CDR3 region has the DNA TGCGCCAGCAGCCAAGATAGAGGGGTCAATCAGCCCCAGCATTTT. It translates to CASSQDRGVNQPQHF.

Remarks on this clonotype: This likely comes from a read error, as the CDR3 has no conserved phenylalanine or tryptophan at its end. The DNA is omitted, as the CDR3 cannot be located on it reliably, and the CDR3 follows TCRdb's listing. The chain couples TRBV7-9 to TRBJ2-7. Both ends counted, the CDR3 spans 14 residues. Germline assignment: CDR1 SEHNR and CDR2 FQNEAQ (reference sequence). The CDR3 reads CASSLGLEQTYEQY.

The V call is TRBV7-9, the J call TRBJ2-3, with D unclear. CDR1 is SEHNR and CDR2 is FQNEAQ in the germline V gene (reference sequence). V was shortened by 5 bases and J by 0 bases, with 12 bases between the two germline ends. The length of the CDR3 is 15 residues. Here the CDR3 reads CASSPFTGSTDTQYF. The CDR3, as DNA: TGTGCCAGCAGCCCCTTTACCGGGAGCACAGATACGCAGTATTTT.

The chain has TRBV6-2 or TRBV6-3 and TRBJ1-2; D call uncertain. The CDR3 is 11 amino acids. The V and J ends lost 8 bases and 5 bases respectively, with 9 bases between them. Germline V gene lookup returns CDR1 MNHEY and CDR2 SVGEGT. The CDR3 here is CASRTGYGYTF. The DNA for the CDR3 is TGTGCCAGCCGGACGGGGTATGGCTACACCTTC.

This chain links TRBV12-3 or TRBV12-4 with TRBJ2-1; 11 nucleotides align to TRBD2. V was pared by 6 bases and J by 8 bases, with 15 bases of the junction left unmatched. CDR3 length equals 17 residues. Written as DNA, the CDR3 is TGTGCCAGCAGCCTCACCGGACTAGCGGGCTCTAGGGATGAGCAGTTCTTC. The encoded protein is CASSLTGLAGSRDEQFF.

V gene TRBV2 combines with J gene TRBJ2-1; no reliable D call. Germline V gene sequence: CDR1 SNHLY, CDR2 FYNNEI. The CDR3 is made up of 16 amino acids. V gave up 4 bases and J gave up 0 bases, with 13 bases separating them. The CDR3: CASSAGYQSSYNEQFF. CDR3 sequence (DNA): TGTGCCAGCAGTGCGGGTTACCAGAGCTCCTACAATGAGCAGTTCTTC.

In its sample, this clonotype was seen a few times. This chain links TRBV18 with TRBJ1-2; D is unresolved. The CDR3 consists of 15 residues. Germline assignment: CDR1 KGHSH and CDR2 LQKENI. Trimming pared 0 bases from V and 6 bases from J, leaving 14 bases between. CDR3 DNA sequence: TGTGCCAGCTCACCACCAAGTTTCCTTCACCATGGCTACACCTTC. The encoded protein is CASSPPSFLHHGYTF.